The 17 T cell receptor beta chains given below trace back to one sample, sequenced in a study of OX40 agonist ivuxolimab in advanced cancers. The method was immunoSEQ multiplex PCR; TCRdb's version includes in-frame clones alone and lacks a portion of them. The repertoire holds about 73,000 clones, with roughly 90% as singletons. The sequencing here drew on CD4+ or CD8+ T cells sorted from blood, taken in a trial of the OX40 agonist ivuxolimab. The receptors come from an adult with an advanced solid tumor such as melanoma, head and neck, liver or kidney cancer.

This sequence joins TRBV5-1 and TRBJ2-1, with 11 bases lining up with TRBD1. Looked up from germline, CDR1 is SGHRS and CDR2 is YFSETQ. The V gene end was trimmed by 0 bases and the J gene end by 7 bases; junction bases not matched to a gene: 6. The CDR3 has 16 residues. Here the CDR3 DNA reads TGCGCCAGCAGCTTGGAAGGACAGGGGGCGAAGAATGAGCAGTTCTTC. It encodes CASSLEGQGAKNEQFF.

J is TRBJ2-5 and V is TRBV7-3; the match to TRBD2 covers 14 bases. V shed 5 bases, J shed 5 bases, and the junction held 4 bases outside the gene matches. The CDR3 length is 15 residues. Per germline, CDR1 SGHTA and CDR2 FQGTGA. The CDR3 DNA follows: TGTGCCAGCAGCCCGGGACTAGCGGGAGCGGAGACCCAGTACTTC. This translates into CASSPGLAGAETQYF.

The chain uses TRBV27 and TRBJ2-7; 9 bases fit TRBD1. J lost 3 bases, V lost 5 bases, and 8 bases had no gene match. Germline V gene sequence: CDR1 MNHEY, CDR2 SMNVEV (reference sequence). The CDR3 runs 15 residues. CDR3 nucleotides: TGTGCCAGCAGTCAACAACAGGGGGCGCTCTACGAGCAGTACTTC. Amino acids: CASSQQQGALYEQYF.

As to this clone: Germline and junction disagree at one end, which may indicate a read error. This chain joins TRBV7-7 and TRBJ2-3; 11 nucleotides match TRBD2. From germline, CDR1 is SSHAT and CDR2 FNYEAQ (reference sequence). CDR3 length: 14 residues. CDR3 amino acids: CASSAGLAGDTQYF. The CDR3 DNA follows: TGTGCTAGCAGCGCCGGACTAGCGGGAGATACGCAGTATTTT. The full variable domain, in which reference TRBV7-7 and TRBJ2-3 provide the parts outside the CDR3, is GAGVSQSPRYKVTKRGQDVTLRCDPISSHATLYWYQQALGQGPEFLTYFNYEAQPDKSGLPSDRFSAERPEGSISTLTIQRTEQRDSAMYRCASSAGLAGDTQYFGPGTRLTVL.

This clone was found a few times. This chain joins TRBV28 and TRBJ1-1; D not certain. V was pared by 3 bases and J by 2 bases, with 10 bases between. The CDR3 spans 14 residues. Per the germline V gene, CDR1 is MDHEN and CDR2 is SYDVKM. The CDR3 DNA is TGTGCCAGCAGTTTCCCCCCAGAAAACACTGAAGCTTTCTTT. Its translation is CASSFPPENTEAFF.

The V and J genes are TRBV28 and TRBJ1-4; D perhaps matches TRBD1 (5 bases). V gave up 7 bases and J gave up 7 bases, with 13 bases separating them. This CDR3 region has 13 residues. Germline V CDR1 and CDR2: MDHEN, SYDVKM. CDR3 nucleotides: TGTGCCAGCACGAGCAGGGTTAGTGAAAAACTGTTTTTT. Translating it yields CASTSRVSEKLFF. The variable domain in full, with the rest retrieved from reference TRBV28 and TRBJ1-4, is DVKVTQSSRYLVKRTGEKVFLECVQDMDHENMFWYRQDPGLGLRLIYFSYDVKMKEKGDIPEGYSVSREKKERFSLILESASTNQTSMYLCASTSRVSEKLFFGSGTQLSVL.

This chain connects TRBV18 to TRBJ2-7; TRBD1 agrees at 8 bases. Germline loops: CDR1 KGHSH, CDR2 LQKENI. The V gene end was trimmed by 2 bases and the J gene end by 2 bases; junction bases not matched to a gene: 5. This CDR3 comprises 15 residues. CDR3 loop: CASSPGQGGTYEQYF. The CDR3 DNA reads TGTGCCAGCTCACCAGGACAGGGAGGAACCTACGAGCAGTACTTC.

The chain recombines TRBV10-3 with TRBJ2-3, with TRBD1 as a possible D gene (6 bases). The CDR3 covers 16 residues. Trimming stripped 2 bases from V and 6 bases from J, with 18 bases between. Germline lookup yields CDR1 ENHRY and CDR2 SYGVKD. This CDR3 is CAISEGGQSGIDTQYF. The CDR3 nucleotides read TGTGCCATCAGTGAGGGCGGACAGTCCGGTATTGATACGCAGTATTTT.

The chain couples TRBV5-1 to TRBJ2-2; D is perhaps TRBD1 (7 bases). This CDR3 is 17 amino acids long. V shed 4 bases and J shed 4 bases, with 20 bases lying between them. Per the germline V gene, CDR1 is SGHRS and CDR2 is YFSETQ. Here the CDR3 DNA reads TGCGCCAGCAGCCCTAGCGCCGCAGGGGGAAGCACCGGGGAGCTGTTTTTT. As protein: CASSPSAAGGSTGELFF.

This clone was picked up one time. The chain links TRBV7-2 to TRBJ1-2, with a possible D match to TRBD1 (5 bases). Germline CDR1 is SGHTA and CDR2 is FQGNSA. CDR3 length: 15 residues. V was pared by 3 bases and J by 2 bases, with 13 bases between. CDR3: CASSFQGEGNYGYTF. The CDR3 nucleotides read TGTGCCAGCAGCTTCCAAGGGGAAGGGAACTATGGCTACACCTTC.

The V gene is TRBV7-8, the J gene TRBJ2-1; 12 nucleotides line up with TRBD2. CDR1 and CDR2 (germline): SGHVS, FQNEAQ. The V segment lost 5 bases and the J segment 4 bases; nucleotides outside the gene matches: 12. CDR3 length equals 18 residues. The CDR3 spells CASSPGLLAGGGYNEQFF. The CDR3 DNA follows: TGTGCCAGCAGCCCCGGCCTTCTAGCGGGAGGGGGGTACAATGAGCAGTTCTTC.

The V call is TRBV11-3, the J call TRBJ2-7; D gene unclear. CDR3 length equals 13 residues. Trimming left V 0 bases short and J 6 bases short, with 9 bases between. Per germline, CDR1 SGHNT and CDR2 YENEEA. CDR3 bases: TGTGCCAGCAGCTTAGACCGTTCCGGCGAGCAGTACTTC. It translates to CASSLDRSGEQYF.

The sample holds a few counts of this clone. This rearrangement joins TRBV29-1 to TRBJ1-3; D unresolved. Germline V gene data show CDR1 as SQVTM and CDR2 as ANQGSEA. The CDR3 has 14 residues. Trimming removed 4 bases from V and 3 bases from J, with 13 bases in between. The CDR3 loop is CSVGSPNSGNTIYF. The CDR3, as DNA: TGCAGCGTTGGGTCTCCTAATAGTGGAAACACCATATATTTT.

The CDR3 nucleotides are TGTGCCAGCAGTTTAGCAGGGGTTGGAGGCACTGAAGCTTTCTTT. Its translation is CASSLAGVGGTEAFF. The chain links TRBV27 to TRBJ1-1, with a weak D call TRBD1 (6 bases). V dropped 2 bases and J dropped 4 bases, with 14 bases sitting between them. This CDR3 spans 15 amino acids. In germline, CDR1 is MNHEY, CDR2 SMNVEV (reference sequence).

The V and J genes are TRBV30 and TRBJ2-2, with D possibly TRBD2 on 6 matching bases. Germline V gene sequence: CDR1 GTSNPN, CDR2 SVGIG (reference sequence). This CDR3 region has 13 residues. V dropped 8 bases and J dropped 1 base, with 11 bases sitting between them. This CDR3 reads CAHSGQNTGELFF. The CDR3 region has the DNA TGTGCCCATAGCGGTCAGAACACCGGGGAGCTGTTTTTT.

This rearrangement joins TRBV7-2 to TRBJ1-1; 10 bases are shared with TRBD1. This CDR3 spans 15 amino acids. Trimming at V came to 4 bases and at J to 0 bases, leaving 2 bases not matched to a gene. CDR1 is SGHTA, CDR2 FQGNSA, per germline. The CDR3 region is CASSWGQGMNTEAFF. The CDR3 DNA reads TGTGCCAGCAGCTGGGGACAGGGGATGAACACTGAAGCTTTCTTT.

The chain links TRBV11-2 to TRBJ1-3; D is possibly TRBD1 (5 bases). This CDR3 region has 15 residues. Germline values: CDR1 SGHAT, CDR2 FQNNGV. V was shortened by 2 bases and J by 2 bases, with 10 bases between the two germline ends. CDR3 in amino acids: CASSLRDRTGNTIYF. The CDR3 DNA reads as TGTGCCAGCAGCTTACGAGACAGAACTGGAAACACCATATATTTT.